This T cell receptor (beta chain) stems from a study of cytomegalovirus exposure and HLA in healthy donors. General study points: In a later analysis, specific HLA alleles were associated with 15,000 or so TCR beta sequences at a 0.05 false discovery rate. Usually a TCR sequence was rare, but some public TCRs were found in many donors.

Of note for this clone: Its specificity is unknown.

Primers included in the PCR were 60 Vbeta and 13 Jbeta primers. Repertoires were generated with immunoSEQ multiplex PCR, while TCRdb's copy carries only in-frame clones and drops some. The sample records roughly 150,000 clones, 82% being singletons. The specimen was PBMCs. The sequence came from a girl aged 10 to 17 in good health and CMV-seropositive.

CDR3 sequence reads: CASSSAGTSGGGETQYF. The CDR3 region has the DNA TGTGCCAGCAGCTCCGCCGGGACTAGCGGGGGCGGTGAGACCCAGTACTTC. The chain combines TRBV7-8 with TRBJ2-5, with 14 positions matching TRBD2. Germline CDR1 reads SGHVS; CDR2 reads FQNEAQ. The CDR3 is 17 amino acids. With V trimmed by 4 bases and J by 5 bases, 9 bases remained unmatched.